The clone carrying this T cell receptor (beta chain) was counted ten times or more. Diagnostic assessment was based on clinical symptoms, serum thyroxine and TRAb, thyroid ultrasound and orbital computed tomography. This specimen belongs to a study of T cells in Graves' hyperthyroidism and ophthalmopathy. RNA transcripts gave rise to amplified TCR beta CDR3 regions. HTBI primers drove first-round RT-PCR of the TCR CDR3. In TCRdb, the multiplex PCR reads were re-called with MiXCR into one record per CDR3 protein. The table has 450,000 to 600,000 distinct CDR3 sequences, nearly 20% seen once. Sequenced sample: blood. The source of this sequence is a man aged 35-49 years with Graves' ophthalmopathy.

Here the CDR3 DNA reads TGTGCCAGCAGCAAAGGGTCTAGCGGGACTGATACGCAGTATTTT. Encoded protein: CASSKGSSGTDTQYF. This chain uses TRBV7-9 with TRBJ2-3; 9 bases agree with TRBD2. CDR3 length: 15 amino acids. J gave up 6 bases and V 5 bases, and 9 bases lay outside the gene matches. The germline V gene has CDR1 SEHNR and CDR2 FQNEAQ (reference sequence).